This T cell receptor beta chain was captured in a study of cytomegalovirus exposure and HLA in healthy donors. Study-level points and caveats: Among the CMV-associated chains, three were confirmed in vitro as specific for CMV antigens.

Worth noting for this clone: Its antigen is unidentified.

Amplification used 60 Vbeta primers and 13 Jbeta primers. Profiling relied on immunoSEQ multiplex PCR, and the TCRdb table lists in-frame clones only, not all of them. The table includes approximately 85,000 clones, about 82% detected once. Germline values: CDR1 LNHDA, CDR2 SQIVND (reference sequence). After removal of 4 bases from V and 5 bases from J, the junction contained 4 bases not matched to a gene. This CDR3 region has 15 residues. The receptor was derived from a man aged 30-40 years in good health and CMV-seronegative. Sequences were obtained from PBMCs. J is TRBJ2-2 and V is TRBV19; 10 nucleotides agree with TRBD2. CDR3 coding DNA: TGTGCCAGTAGTAGGGAACTAGCGGGGACCGGGGAGCTGTTTTTT. It specifies CASSRELAGTGELFF.